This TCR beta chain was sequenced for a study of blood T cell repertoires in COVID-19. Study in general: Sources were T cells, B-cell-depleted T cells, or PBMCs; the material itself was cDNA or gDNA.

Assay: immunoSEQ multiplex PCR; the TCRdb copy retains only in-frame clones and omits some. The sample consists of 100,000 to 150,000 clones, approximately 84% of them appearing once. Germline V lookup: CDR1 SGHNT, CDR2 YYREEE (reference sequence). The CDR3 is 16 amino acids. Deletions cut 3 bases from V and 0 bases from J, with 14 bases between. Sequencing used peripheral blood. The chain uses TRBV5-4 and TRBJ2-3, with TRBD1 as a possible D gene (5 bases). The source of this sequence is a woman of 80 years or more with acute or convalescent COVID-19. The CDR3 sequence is CASSSGHSPSTDTQYF. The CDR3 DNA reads TGTGCCAGCAGCTCCGGACACTCGCCCAGCACAGATACGCAGTATTTT. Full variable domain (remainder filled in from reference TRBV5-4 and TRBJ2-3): ETGVTQSPTHLIKTRGQQVTLRCSSQSGHNTVSWYQQALGQGPQFIFQYYREEENGRGNFPPRFSGLQFPNYSSELNVNALELDDSALYLCASSSGHSPSTDTQYFGPGTRLTVL.